This TCR beta chain was observed in a study of CD8+ T cells in alopecia areata. Treatment indicated: oral pan-JAK inhibitor, 5-10 mg twice daily. Study-wide points: While patients received tofacitinib, many expanded lesional clones remained present in scalp and blood.

For this clone: Its antigen is not identified.

The J segment lost 3 bases and the V segment lost 4 bases, leaving 5 bases of the junction unmatched. Germline assignment: CDR1 SGHVS and CDR2 FQNEAQ. The length of the CDR3 is 14 residues. cDNA serving as the sequencing template came from extracted, reverse transcribed RNA. The protocol was immunoSEQ multiplex PCR, while the TCRdb copy is restricted to in-frame clones and leaves out a portion. The data contain about 220,000 clones, around three fifths of them seen just once; the ten biggest clones take up approximately 1.4%. This TCR came from a human donor with alopecia areata. V gene TRBV7-8 combines with J gene TRBJ2-7; 8 bases align to TRBD1. The source material was CD4+ T cells sorted from blood, sampled at week 4, from a patient treated with tofacitinib. CDR3 sequence reads: CASSSLGQGYEQYF. In DNA form, the CDR3 reads TGTGCCAGCAGCTCGCTCGGACAGGGCTACGAGCAGTACTTC.